These 18 T cell receptor beta chains were sequenced from one sample in a study of glioma-infiltrating T cells. Amplification of TCR alpha and beta CDR3 regions from RNA used iRepertoire nested multiplex PCR. TCRdb re-called the multiplex PCR reads with MiXCR, one entry per CDR3 protein. The table lists approximately 190,000 distinct CDR3 sequences, over 25% of them singletons, with 20% to 25% in the top ten. The sequenced sample consisted of glioma tissue, nonneoplastic brain tissue, or PBMCs (not recorded which). The receptors stem from a human donor with low-grade glioma or glioblastoma, undergoing nonglioma brain surgery, or in good health (not recorded which).

This clonotype was detected only a few times. It may be a read error: a sequence one base away is much more abundant. The chain joins TRBV7-9 to TRBJ2-5; D remains unclear. CDR1 is SEHNR, CDR2 FQNEAQ, per germline (reference sequence). Trimming removed 1 base at V and 7 bases at J, with 13 bases between. This CDR3 is built from 14 residues. In DNA form, the CDR3 reads TGTGCCAGCAGCTTAGAAGGGCCGCCTGGGACCCAGTACTTC. It yields the protein CASSLEGPPGTQYF.

This clonotype was recorded many times. The chain has TRBV6-1 and TRBJ1-2; D is ambiguous. This CDR3 is built from 14 residues. Germline V gene sequence: CDR1 MNHNS, CDR2 SASEGT. V was shortened by 6 bases and J by 0 bases, with 11 bases between the two germline ends. CDR3 loop: CASRTTEANYGYTF. CDR3 nucleotides: TGTGCCAGCAGGACGACTGAAGCTAACTATGGCTACACCTTC.

This clonotype was seen many times. The rearrangement uses TRBV27 and TRBJ2-3, with 9 bases matching TRBD2. Germline values: CDR1 MNHEY, CDR2 SMNVEV (reference sequence). Germline trimming cut 5 bases from V and 1 base from J; bases unmatched to any gene: 4. The CDR3 runs 15 residues. CDR3: CASSTLAGRTDTQYF. CDR3 DNA: TGTGCCAGCAGTACGCTAGCGGGACGCACAGATACGCAGTATTTT.

The chain has TRBV3-1 and TRBJ2-2; TRBD2 matches 9 bases. J was trimmed by 4 bases and V by 4 bases; bases with no gene match: 7. CDR3 size: 16 residues. Germline CDR1 LGHDT, CDR2 YNNKEL (reference sequence). The chain's CDR3 is CASSPVAGVGTGELFF. The DNA of the CDR3 is TGTGCCAGCAGCCCGGTAGCGGGAGTAGGCACCGGGGAGCTGTTTTTT. Complete variable domain (other parts from reference TRBV3-1 and TRBJ2-2): DTAVSQTPKYLVTQMGNDKSIKCEQNLGHDTMYWYKQDSKKFLKIMFSYNNKELIINETVPNRFSPKSPDKAHLNLHINSLELGDSAVYFCASSPVAGVGTGELFFGEGSRLTVL.

This clonotype was detected many times. This chain links TRBV18 with TRBJ2-1; TRBD2 matches at 9 bases. CDR1 is KGHSH, CDR2 LQKENI, per germline. Trimming took 2 bases from V and 5 from J; bases not matched to a gene: 4. This CDR3 spans 15 amino acids. In nucleotides, the CDR3 is TGTGCCAGCTCACCAAGGGCTAGCGGGGACAATGAGCAGTTCTTC. As protein: CASSPRASGDNEQFF.

Ten or more counts support this clonotype. The chain carries TRBV2 and TRBJ1-5; a weak D match, TRBD1 (5 bases). The CDR3 is 14 residues long. Germline V lookup: CDR1 SNHLY, CDR2 FYNNEI. V lost 3 bases and J 1 base, leaving 7 bases between the germline ends. Here the CDR3 DNA reads TGTGCCAGCAGTGACTGGGACAGCAATCAGCCCCAGCATTTT. Translating gives CASSDWDSNQPQHF.

The rearrangement links TRBV12-3 or TRBV12-4 to TRBJ2-3, with a tentative D call TRBD2 (5 bases). This CDR3 spans 15 amino acids. Trimming removed 2 bases from V and 0 bases from J, with 9 bases in between. CDR3 region: CASSLIRRSTDTQYF. DNA for the CDR3: TGTGCCAGCAGTTTAATTCGGAGGAGCACAGATACGCAGTATTTT.

This clonotype was counted at least ten times. J is TRBJ2-7 and V is TRBV6-5; D is perhaps TRBD1 (6 bases). V was cut by 0 bases and J by 2 bases, with 14 bases left in between. There are 16 residues in the CDR3. CDR1 is MNHEY and CDR2 is SVGAGI in the germline V gene. CDR3 DNA: TGTGCCAGCAGTTACTCACCATTACAGGGCCCCTACGAGCAGTACTTC. Translated, it gives CASSYSPLQGPYEQYF.

This clonotype was seen ten or more times. The chain links TRBV5-4 to TRBJ1-2, with TRBD1 matching 7 bases. Per germline, CDR1 SGHNT and CDR2 YYREEE (reference sequence). Unmatched junction bases numbered 9, after V lost 2 bases and J lost 2 bases. This CDR3 comprises 16 residues. CDR3 nucleotide sequence: TGTGCCAGCAGCTTTGGCAGGGGGGAAATGAACTATGGCTACACCTTC. It is translated as CASSFGRGEMNYGYTF.

There are a few counts of this clonotype. The chain joins TRBV4-1 to TRBJ2-4; D ambiguous. The CDR3 is made up of 18 amino acids. Germline-derived CDR1 and CDR2 are MGHRA and YSYEKL. V lost 0 bases and J 0 bases, leaving 15 bases between the germline ends. CDR3: CASSQEAPRTTAKNIQYF. Written as DNA, the CDR3 is TGCGCCAGCAGCCAAGAAGCACCGCGGACGACAGCCAAAAACATTCAGTACTTC.

In this sample, this clonotype turned up many times. This sequence joins TRBV4-2 and TRBJ2-4; D is unresolved. In germline, CDR1 is LGHNA, CDR2 YNFKEQ. The CDR3 consists of 12 residues. The V gene lost 4 bases and the J gene lost 7 bases, with 8 bases spanning the gap. This CDR3 reads CASSPPDNIQYF. In nucleotides, the CDR3 is TGTGCCAGCAGCCCTCCGGATAACATTCAGTACTTC.

The V and J genes are TRBV24-1 and TRBJ1-1; D unclear. Germline V lookup: CDR1 KGHDR, CDR2 SFDVKD. The CDR3 is made up of 13 amino acids. V was trimmed by 4 bases and J by 7 bases, leaving 12 bases between them. Here the CDR3 DNA reads TGTGCCACCAGTGAGGGGTCGAAAAATGAAGCTTTCTTT. Its protein is CATSEGSKNEAFF.

There are many counts of this clonotype. The chain is built from TRBV7-9 and TRBJ2-3, with a possible D match to TRBD1 (6 bases). V was pared by 5 bases and J by 4 bases, with 13 bases between. This CDR3 region has 14 residues. Per the germline V gene, CDR1 is SEHNR and CDR2 is FQNEAQ (reference sequence). This CDR3 reads CASSQGQLADTQYF. CDR3 nucleotides: TGTGCCAGCAGCCAAGGACAGCTCGCAGATACGCAGTATTTT.

The V gene is TRBV14, the J gene TRBJ1-1; 9 bases fit TRBD1. CDR1 is SGHDN and CDR2 is FVKESK in the germline V gene. The CDR3 runs 14 residues. V shed 5 bases and J 8 bases; nucleotides not matched to a gene: 9. CDR3 nucleotide sequence: TGTGCCAGCAGCGCAGCTAACAGGGGGCGCGAAGCTTTCTTT. This gives the protein CASSAANRGREAFF.

A word on this clonotype: A single base separates this from a much larger clone, so it may be a read error. This rearrangement joins TRBV2 to TRBJ1-2; D gene unclear. The germline V gene encodes CDR1 SNHLY and CDR2 FYNNEI. Trimming took off 7 bases at V and 7 bases at J, with 16 bases between the two ends. There are 13 residues in the CDR3. Here the CDR3 DNA reads TGTGCCAGCATGGGTTCCCGTCAGCTTGGCTACACCTTC. It is translated as CASMGSRQLGYTF.

This clonotype came up once. The chain employs TRBV20-1 and TRBJ1-1; D is perhaps TRBD1 (6 bases). The germline V gene encodes CDR1 DFQATT and CDR2 SNEGSKA (reference sequence). V lost 2 bases and J lost 5, with 9 bases in between. The CDR3 extends over 12 amino acids. CDR3 bases: TGCAGTGCTAGACAGGGGTTTACTGAAGCTTTCTTT. The encoded protein is CSARQGFTEAFF.

This clonotype has at least ten counts. The chain combines TRBV29-1 with TRBJ2-1; D may match TRBD1 or TRBD2 (5 bases each). V gave up 3 bases and J gave up 6 bases, with 9 bases separating them. Germline CDR1 reads SQVTM; CDR2 reads ANQGSEA. The CDR3 is 12 amino acids. The DNA of the CDR3 is TGCAGCGTTGAGGGACGGAGCAATGAGCAGTTCTTC. Residues: CSVEGRSNEQFF.

The chain is built from TRBV19 and TRBJ1-5, with TRBD1 as a possible D gene (6 bases). Germline CDR1 is LNHDA and CDR2 is SQIVND (reference sequence). Trimming cost V 6 bases and J 0 bases, with 12 bases left between them. CDR3 length equals 15 residues. CDR3: CASRDSDYSNQPQHF. CDR3 DNA: TGTGCCAGTAGGGACAGTGACTATAGCAATCAGCCCCAGCATTTT.